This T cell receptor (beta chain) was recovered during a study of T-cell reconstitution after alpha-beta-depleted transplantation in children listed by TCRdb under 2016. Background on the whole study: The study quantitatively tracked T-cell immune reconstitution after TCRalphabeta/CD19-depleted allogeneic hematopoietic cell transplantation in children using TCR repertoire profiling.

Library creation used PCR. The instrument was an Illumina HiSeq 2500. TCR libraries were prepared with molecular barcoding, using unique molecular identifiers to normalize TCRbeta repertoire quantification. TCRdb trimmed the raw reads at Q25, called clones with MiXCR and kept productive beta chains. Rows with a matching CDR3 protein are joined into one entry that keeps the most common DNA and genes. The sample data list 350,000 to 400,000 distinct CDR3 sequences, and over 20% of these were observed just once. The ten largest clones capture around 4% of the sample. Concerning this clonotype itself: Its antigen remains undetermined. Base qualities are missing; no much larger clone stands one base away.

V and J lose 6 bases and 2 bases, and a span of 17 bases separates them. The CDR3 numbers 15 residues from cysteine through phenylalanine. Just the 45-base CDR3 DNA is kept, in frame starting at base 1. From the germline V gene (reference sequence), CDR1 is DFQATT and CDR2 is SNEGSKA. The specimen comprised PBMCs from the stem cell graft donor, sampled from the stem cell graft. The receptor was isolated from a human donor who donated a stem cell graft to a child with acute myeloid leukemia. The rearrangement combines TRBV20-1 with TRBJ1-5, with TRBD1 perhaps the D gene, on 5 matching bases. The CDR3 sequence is CSALSRGGGNQPQHF. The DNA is TGCAGTGCCCTATCTAGGGGAGGCGGCAATCAGCCCCAGCATTTT.